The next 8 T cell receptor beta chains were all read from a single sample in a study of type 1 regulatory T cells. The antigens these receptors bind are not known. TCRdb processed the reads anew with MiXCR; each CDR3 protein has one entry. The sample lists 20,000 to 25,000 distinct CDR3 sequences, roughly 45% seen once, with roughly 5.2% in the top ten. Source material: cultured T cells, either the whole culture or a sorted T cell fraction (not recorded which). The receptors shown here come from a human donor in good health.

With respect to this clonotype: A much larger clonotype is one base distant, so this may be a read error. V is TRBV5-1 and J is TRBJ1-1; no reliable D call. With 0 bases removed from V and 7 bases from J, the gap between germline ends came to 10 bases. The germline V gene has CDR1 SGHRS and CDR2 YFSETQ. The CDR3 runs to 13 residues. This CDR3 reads CASSLELFNEAFF. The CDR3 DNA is TGCGCCAGCAGCTTGGAACTCTTCAATGAAGCTTTCTTT.

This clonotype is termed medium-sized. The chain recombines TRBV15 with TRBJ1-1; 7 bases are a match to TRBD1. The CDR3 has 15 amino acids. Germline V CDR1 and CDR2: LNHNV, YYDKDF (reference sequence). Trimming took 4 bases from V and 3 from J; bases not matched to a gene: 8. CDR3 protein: CATSKGTAGDTEAFF. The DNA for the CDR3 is TGTGCCACCAGCAAAGGGACAGCGGGGGACACTGAAGCTTTCTTT.

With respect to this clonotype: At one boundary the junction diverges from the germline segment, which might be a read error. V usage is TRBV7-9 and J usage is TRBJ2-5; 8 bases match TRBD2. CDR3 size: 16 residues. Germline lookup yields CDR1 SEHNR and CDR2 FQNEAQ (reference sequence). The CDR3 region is CASSLASGGGQGTQYF. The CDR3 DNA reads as TGTGCCAGCAGCTTAGCGAGCGGGGGAGGCCAAGGGACCCAGTACTTC. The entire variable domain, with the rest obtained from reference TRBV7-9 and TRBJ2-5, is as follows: DTGVSQNPRHKITKRGQNVTFRCDPISEHNRLYWYRQTLGQGPEFLTYFQNEAQLEKSRLLSDRFSAERPKGSFSTLEIQRTEQGDSAMYLCASSLASGGGQGTQYFGPGTRLLVL.

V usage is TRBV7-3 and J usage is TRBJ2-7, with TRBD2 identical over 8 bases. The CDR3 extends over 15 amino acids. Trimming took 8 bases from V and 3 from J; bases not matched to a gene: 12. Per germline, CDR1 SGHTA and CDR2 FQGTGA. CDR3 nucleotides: TGTGCCAGCCGCACCGGGGGGGGGCCCTACTACGAGCAGTACTTC. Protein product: CASRTGGGPYYEQYF.

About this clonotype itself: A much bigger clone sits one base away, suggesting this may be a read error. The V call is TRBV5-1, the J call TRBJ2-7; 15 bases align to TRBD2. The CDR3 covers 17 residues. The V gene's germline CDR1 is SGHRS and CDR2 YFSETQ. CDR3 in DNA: TGCGCCAGCAGCGGGGGACTAGCGGGGGGCCTCTCCTACAAGCAGTACTTC. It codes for CASSGGLAGGLSYKQYF. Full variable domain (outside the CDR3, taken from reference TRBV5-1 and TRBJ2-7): KAGVTQTPRYLIKTRGQQVTLSCSPISGHRSVSWYQQTPGQGLQFLFEYFSETQRNKGNFPGRFSGRQFSNSRSEMNVSTLELGDSALYLCASSGGLAGGLSYKQYFGPGTRLTVT.

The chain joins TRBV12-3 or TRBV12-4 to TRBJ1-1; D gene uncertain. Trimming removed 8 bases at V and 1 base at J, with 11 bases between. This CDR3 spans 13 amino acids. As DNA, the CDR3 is TGTGCCAGCGGGTTGTGGGAGAACACTGAAGCTTTCTTT. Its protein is CASGLWENTEAFF.

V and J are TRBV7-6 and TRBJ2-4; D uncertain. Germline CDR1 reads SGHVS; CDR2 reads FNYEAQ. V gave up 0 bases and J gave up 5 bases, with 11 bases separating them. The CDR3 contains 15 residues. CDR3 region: CASSLAPRPENIQYF. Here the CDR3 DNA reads TGTGCCAGCAGCTTAGCTCCCCGGCCTGAAAACATTCAGTACTTC.

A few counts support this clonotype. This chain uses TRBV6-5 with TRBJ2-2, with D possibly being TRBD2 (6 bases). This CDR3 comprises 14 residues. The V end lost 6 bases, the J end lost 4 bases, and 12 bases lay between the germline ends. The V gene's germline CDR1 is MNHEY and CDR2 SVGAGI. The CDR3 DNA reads TGTGCCAGCAGAGGGGCGGGGAGCACCGGGGAGCTGTTTTTT. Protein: CASRGAGSTGELFF.